The 11 T cell receptor beta chains given below trace back to one sample, sequenced in a study of blood T cell repertoires in COVID-19. Sequencing used immunoSEQ multiplex PCR; TCRdb keeps in-frame clones, though not all of them. The sample lists 100,000 to 150,000 clones; about 83% were seen once. The sequenced material came from peripheral blood. These TCRs come from a man in his sixties with acute or convalescent COVID-19.

The chain is built from TRBV5-1 and TRBJ2-1; 13 positions match TRBD2. This CDR3 is 14 amino acids long. From germline, CDR1 is SGHRS and CDR2 YFSETQ. The junction had 5 bases not matched to a gene; V was cut back by 6 bases and J by 8 bases. The CDR3 DNA sequence: TGCGCCAGCATGGGACTAGCGGGGAAGGATGAGCAGTTCTTC. As protein: CASMGLAGKDEQFF.

This clone was picked up one time. The CDR3 is CATSDRLAETYNEQFF. The CDR3 DNA reads TGTGCCACCAGTGATAGACTAGCGGAGACCTACAATGAGCAGTTCTTC. The chain links TRBV24-1 to TRBJ2-1; the match to TRBD2 covers 9 bases. The CDR3 has 16 residues. From germline, CDR1 is KGHDR and CDR2 SFDVKD. V trimming: 3 bases; J trimming: 2 bases; junction bases outside the gene matches: 4.

There are a few counts of this clone. The V gene is TRBV7-3, the J gene TRBJ2-7; 8 nucleotides agree with TRBD2. In germline, CDR1 is SGHTA, CDR2 FQGTGA. The CDR3 consists of 14 residues. J lost 5 bases, V lost 4 bases, and 7 bases had no gene match. This CDR3 is CASSSTTGGNEQYF. In nucleotides, the CDR3 is TGTGCCAGCAGCTCGACGACGGGGGGGAACGAGCAGTACTTC.

The chain is built from TRBV5-4 and TRBJ1-5; 7 bases align to TRBD1. The V and J ends lost 4 bases and 7 bases, in that order; junction bases with no gene match: 11. The CDR3 is 15 residues long. Germline values: CDR1 SGHNT, CDR2 YYREEE (reference sequence). The CDR3 nucleotides are TGTGCCAGCAGCCCCGGGCCCAAACAGGGGCAGCCCCAGCATTTT. This sequence encodes CASSPGPKQGQPQHF.

The gene calls are TRBV18 and TRBJ1-2; D perhaps matches TRBD1 (5 bases). Germline values: CDR1 KGHSH, CDR2 LQKENI. This CDR3 spans 15 amino acids. Trimming stripped 3 bases from V and 3 bases from J, with 14 bases between. The CDR3: CASSPVAGRDYGYTF. CDR3 sequence (DNA): TGTGCCAGCTCACCCGTGGCAGGGAGGGACTATGGCTACACCTTC.

The chain links TRBV9 to TRBJ2-7; possible D gene TRBD1, 6 bases. The CDR3 is made up of 15 amino acids. The germline V and J ends were trimmed by 0 bases and 2 bases, with 12 bases remaining between them. CDR1 SGDLS and CDR2 YYNGEE come from the germline V gene. CDR3 region: CASSVGGTQTYEQYF. CDR3 bases: TGTGCCAGCAGCGTAGGAGGGACACAGACCTACGAGCAGTACTTC.

In DNA form, the CDR3 reads TGTGCCAGTAGCACTTACTTCGGGGGGAATCAGCCCCAGCATTTT. It translates to CASSTYFGGNQPQHF. This chain joins TRBV19 and TRBJ1-5, with a possible D match to TRBD1 (5 bases). CDR1 is LNHDA and CDR2 is SQIVND in the germline V gene (reference sequence). CDR3 length: 15 residues. Trimming cost V 6 bases and J 4 bases, with 16 bases left between them.

This clone was observed a single time. V gene TRBV6-5 combines with J gene TRBJ1-1, with a weak D call TRBD1 (6 bases). The V and J ends lost 4 bases and 3 bases respectively, with 15 bases between them. This CDR3 is 15 amino acids long. Looked up from germline, CDR1 is MNHEY and CDR2 is SVGAGI. CDR3 region: CASSFRTVEDTEAFF. DNA for the CDR3: TGTGCCAGCAGTTTCCGGACAGTTGAGGACACTGAAGCTTTCTTT.

The chain combines TRBV7-6 with TRBJ2-5, with TRBD2 as a possible D gene (6 bases). The CDR3 has 15 amino acids. Trimming took 4 bases from V and 0 from J, leaving 12 bases between them. CDR1 and CDR2 (germline): SGHVS, FNYEAQ. The CDR3 nucleotides read TGTGCCAGCAGCTCCCTTGGGGGGTACCAAGAGACCCAGTACTTC. Translating gives CASSSLGGYQETQYF.

This clone was seen more than once but under ten times. The V gene is TRBV30, the J gene TRBJ1-5, with a weak D call TRBD1 (6 bases). V shed 2 bases and J shed 5 bases, with 16 bases lying between them. Germline CDR1 and CDR2: GTSNPN and SVGIG (reference sequence). The CDR3 runs 15 residues. As DNA, the CDR3 is TGTGCCTGGAGTAAAGTATCAGGGGTTGATCAGCCCCAGCATTTT. Amino acid sequence: CAWSKVSGVDQPQHF.

This clone was recorded only once. The chain combines TRBV9 with TRBJ1-2; no clear D. With 5 bases removed from V and 0 bases from J, the gap between germline ends came to 14 bases. CDR1 and CDR2 (germline): SGDLS, YYNGEE. The CDR3 length is 15 residues. CDR3 loop: CASSFSLGANYGYTF. Here the CDR3 DNA reads TGTGCCAGCAGTTTCTCCTTGGGCGCTAACTATGGCTACACCTTC.